Listed here is a single T cell receptor beta chain. J lost 6 bases, V lost 3 bases, and 18 bases had no gene match. CDR3 length: 19 residues. CDR1 and CDR2 from the germline V gene are SGHVS and FNYEAQ. A Seattle source enrolled patients during active infection and followed them longitudinally. These data originate in a study of blood T cell repertoires in COVID-19. Study overall: Sources were T cells, B-cell-depleted T cells, or PBMCs; the material itself was cDNA or gDNA.

Per the original methods: Amplification of reference gene primers was used by the study to estimate nucleated cell counts. Method: immunoSEQ multiplex PCR; TCRdb's copy keeps in-frame clones and lacks some. V and J calls plus clone size are reproduced from that table; the DNA served to infer D and trimming. Of 200,000 to 300,000 clones listed, 85% to 95% are singletons. The specimen sequenced was peripheral blood. This clonotype was obtained from a man aged 25 to 40 with COVID-19, enrolled during active disease. The rearrangement joins TRBV7-6 to TRBJ2-7; TRBD1 matches at 12 bases. The CDR3 sequence: CASSLLLVGDRGQLREQYF. As DNA, the CDR3 is TGTGCCAGCAGCTTGCTACTGGTAGGGGACAGGGGGCAACTTCGCGAGCAGTACTTC.